Following are 5 T cell receptor beta chains from one sample sequenced in a study of T cell repertoires in cytomegalovirus infection. TCRdb ran MiXCR on the reads and lists one entry per CDR3 protein. The sample gives a few hundred thousand distinct CDR3 sequences, 35% to 50% of which show up once; more than 40% is in the top ten. Their target antigens are unknown. Sequencing used cultured PBMCs, obtained from culture after CMV antigen stimulation. The receptors here all came from a human donor in good health (CMV status not recorded). Some clones in this sample may be carry-over from other donors' samples.

This clonotype was seen a handful of times. This chain links TRBV19 with TRBJ1-1, with D perhaps matching TRBD1 (6 bases). Germline V gene sequence: CDR1 LNHDA, CDR2 SQIVND (reference sequence). V lost 6 bases to trimming and J lost 6 bases, with 17 bases between them. The CDR3 contains 14 residues. The CDR3, as DNA: TGTGCCAGTAGCCTAACAGGGATGATTGCTGAAGCTTTCTTT. Translation: CASSLTGMIAEAFF. The entire variable domain, with the rest obtained from reference TRBV19 and TRBJ1-1, is as follows: DGGITQSPKYLFRKEGQNVTLSCEQNLNHDAMYWYRQDPGQGLRLIYYSQIVNDFQKGDIAEGYSVSREKKESFPLTVTSAQKNPTAFYLCASSLTGMIAEAFFGQGTRLTVV.

V gene TRBV20-1 combines with J gene TRBJ2-7, with D unresolved. The V and J ends lost 0 bases and 7 bases respectively, with 13 bases between them. Germline CDR1 and CDR2: DFQATT and SNEGSKA (reference sequence). CDR3 length: 13 residues. The CDR3 spells CSARDDGNPEQYF. The CDR3 coding sequence is TGCAGTGCTAGAGATGATGGGAACCCAGAGCAGTACTTC.

This sequence joins TRBV28 and TRBJ2-2; D tentatively fits TRBD1 or TRBD2 (5 bases each). CDR3 length: 18 residues. Germline V CDR1 and CDR2: MDHEN, SYDVKM. Between the trimmed V and J ends, which lost 3 bases and 0 bases, there was a span of 17 bases. The CDR3 protein is CASSFNIEGPSNTGELFF. DNA for the CDR3: TGTGCCAGCAGTTTTAATATTGAGGGGCCTTCGAACACCGGGGAGCTGTTTTTT.

The chain combines TRBV12-3 or TRBV12-4 with TRBJ1-5; D not certain. This CDR3 is built from 14 residues. The V end lost 1 base, the J end lost 6 bases, and 10 bases lay between the germline ends. In DNA form, the CDR3 reads TGTGCCAGCAGTTTAGGGGCAGGCCCTCAGCCCCAGCATTTT. Translated: CASSLGAGPQPQHF.

A note on this clonotype: One end of the junction varies from germline; a read error may be responsible. The chain carries TRBV6-5 and TRBJ2-1; 14 bases fit TRBD2. Germline V gene data show CDR1 as MNHEY and CDR2 as SVGAGI. The CDR3 contains 12 residues. The CDR3 nucleotides read TGTGCCACCAACGGACTAGCGGGAGGCCCCCTCTTC. It codes for CATNGLAGGPLF.